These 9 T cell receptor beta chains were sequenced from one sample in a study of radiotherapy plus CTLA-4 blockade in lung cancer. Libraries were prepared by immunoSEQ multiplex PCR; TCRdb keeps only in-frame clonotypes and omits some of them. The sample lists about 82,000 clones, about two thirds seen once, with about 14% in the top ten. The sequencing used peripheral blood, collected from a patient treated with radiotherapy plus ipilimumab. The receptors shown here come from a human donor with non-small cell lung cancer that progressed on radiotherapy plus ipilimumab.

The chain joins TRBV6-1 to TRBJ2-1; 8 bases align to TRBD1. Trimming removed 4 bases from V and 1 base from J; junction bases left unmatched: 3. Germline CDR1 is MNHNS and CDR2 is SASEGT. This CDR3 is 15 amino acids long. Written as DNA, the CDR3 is TGTGCCAGCAGTGGGACAGGGACGTCCTACAATGAGCAGTTCTTC. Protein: CASSGTGTSYNEQFF.

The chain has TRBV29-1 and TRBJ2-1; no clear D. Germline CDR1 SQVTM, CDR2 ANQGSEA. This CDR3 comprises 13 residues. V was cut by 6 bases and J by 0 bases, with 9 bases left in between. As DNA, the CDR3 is TGCAGCGTAACAGTCAGCTCCTACAATGAGCAGTTCTTC. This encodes CSVTVSSYNEQFF.

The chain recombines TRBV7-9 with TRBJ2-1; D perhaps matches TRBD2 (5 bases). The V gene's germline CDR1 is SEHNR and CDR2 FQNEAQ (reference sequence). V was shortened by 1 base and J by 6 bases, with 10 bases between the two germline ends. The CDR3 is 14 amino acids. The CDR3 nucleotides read TGTGCCAGCAGCTTAGGGGTCCGGGGCAATGAGCAGTTCTTC. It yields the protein CASSLGVRGNEQFF. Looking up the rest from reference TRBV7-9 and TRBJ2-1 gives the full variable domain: DTGVSQNPRHKITKRGQNVTFRCDPISEHNRLYWYRQTLGQGPEFLTYFQNEAQLEKSRLLSDRFSAERPKGSFSTLEIQRTEQGDSAMYLCASSLGVRGNEQFFGPGTRLTVL.

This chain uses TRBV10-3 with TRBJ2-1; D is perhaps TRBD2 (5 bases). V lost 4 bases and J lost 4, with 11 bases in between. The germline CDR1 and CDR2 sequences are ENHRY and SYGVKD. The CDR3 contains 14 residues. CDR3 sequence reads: CAISAGSRYNEQFF. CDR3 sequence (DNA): TGTGCCATCAGTGCGGGGTCCCGATACAATGAGCAGTTCTTC.

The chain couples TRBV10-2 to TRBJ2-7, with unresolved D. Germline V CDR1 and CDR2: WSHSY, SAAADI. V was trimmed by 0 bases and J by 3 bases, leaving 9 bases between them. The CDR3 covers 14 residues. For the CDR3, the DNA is TGCGCCAGCAGTGAGTCGACGAACGGCTACGAGCAGTACTTC. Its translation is CASSESTNGYEQYF.

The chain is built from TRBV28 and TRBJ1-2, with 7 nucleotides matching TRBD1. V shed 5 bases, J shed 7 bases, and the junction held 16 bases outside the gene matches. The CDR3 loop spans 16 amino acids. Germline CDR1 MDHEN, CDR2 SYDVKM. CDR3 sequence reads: CASSPIGTDSVGGYTF. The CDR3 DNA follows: TGTGCCAGCAGTCCAATAGGGACAGATTCCGTTGGTGGCTACACCTTC.

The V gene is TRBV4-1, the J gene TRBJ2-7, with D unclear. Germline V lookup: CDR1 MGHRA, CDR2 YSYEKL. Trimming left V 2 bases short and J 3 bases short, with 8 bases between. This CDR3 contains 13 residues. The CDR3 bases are TGCGCCAGCAGCCAACGCCTTTACTACGAGCAGTACTTC. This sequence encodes CASSQRLYYEQYF.

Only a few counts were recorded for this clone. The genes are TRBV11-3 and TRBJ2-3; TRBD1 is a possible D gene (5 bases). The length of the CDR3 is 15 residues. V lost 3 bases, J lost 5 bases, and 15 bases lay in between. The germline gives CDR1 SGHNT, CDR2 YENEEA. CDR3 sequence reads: CASSLGGAILDTQYF. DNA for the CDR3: TGTGCCAGCAGCTTGGGTGGGGCGATCTTAGATACGCAGTATTTT.

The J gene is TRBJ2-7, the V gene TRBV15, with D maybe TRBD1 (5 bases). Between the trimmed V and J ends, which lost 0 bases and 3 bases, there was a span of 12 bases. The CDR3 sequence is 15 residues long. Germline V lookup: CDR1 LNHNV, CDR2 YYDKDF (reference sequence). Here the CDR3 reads CATSRDRASGYEQYF. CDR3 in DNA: TGTGCCACCAGCAGAGACAGGGCTTCGGGCTACGAGCAGTACTTC. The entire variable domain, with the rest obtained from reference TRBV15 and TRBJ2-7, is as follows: DAMVIQNPRYQVTQFGKPVTLSCSQTLNHNVMYWYQQKSSQAPKLLFHYYDKDFNNEADTPDNFQSRRPNTSFCFLDIRSPGLGDTAMYLCATSRDRASGYEQYFGPGTRLTVT.